This T cell receptor (beta chain) was captured by sequencing in a study of radiotherapy plus CTLA-4 blockade in lung cancer. Study-level information: Disease control was seen in 25% to 40% of patients, objective responses in 15% to 20%.

The assay was immunoSEQ multiplex PCR, and TCRdb's table has in-frame clones only and misses some. The sample includes roughly 110,000 clones, over 65% of them seen just once. This CDR3 spans 15 amino acids. Germline CDR1 reads SGHRS; CDR2 reads YFSETQ. V lost 2 bases, J lost 5 bases, and 11 bases lay in between. Points from the study as a whole: Among reported predictors of response, early blood T cell clone dynamics with interferon-beta performed best. Blood-borne expansion of tumor-derived TCR clones followed radiotherapy plus ipilimumab.

To note about this clone: The target antigen is unknown.

Each patient with chemo-refractory metastatic non-small-cell lung cancer was treated with focal radiation plus CTLA-4 blockade using ipilimumab. The material was peripheral blood, obtained from a patient treated with radiotherapy plus ipilimumab. The chain carries TRBV5-1 and TRBJ1-6; tentatively, D is TRBD1 (5 bases). This receptor was identified in a human donor with non-small cell lung cancer that progressed on radiotherapy plus ipilimumab. Some clones in this sample may be carry-over from other donors' samples. The CDR3 DNA sequence: TGCGCCAGCAGCTTTTCCGGGACCCATAATTCACCCCTCCACTTT. It yields the protein CASSFSGTHNSPLHF.